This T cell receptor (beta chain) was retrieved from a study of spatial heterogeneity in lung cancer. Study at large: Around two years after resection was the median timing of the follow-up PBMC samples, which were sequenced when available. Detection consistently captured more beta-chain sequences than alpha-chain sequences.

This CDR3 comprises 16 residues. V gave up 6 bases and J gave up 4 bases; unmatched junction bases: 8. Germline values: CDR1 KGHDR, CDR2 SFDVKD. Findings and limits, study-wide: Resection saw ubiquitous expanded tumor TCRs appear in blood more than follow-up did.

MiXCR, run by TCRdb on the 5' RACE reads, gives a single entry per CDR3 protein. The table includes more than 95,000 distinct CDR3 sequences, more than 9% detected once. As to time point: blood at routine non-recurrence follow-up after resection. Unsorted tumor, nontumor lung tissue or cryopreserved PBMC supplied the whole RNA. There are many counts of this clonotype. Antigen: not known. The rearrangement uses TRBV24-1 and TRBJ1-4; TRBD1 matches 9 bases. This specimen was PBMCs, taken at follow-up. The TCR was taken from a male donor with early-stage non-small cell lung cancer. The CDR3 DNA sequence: TGTGCCACCAGTCCCGGACAGGGGAGGAGTAATGAAAAACTGTTTTTT. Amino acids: CATSPGQGRSNEKLFF.